Below are 10 T cell receptor beta chains sequenced from a single sample in a study of a mutant IDH1 vaccine in newly diagnosed glioma. These receptors' targets are unknown. Using immunoSEQ multiplex PCR, the repertoire was profiled, and TCRdb retains in-frame clones only, with some absent. The sample has tens of thousands of clones; more than 80% are singletons. Described time point: week 47, end of study. Alongside topical imiquimod, each dose of vaccine comprised 300 ug of mutant IDH1 20-mer peptide. This material consisted of PBMCs, taken from a glioma patient whose treatment included an IDH1 peptide vaccine. The receptors originated from a man aged 35 to 55 with glioma.

This clone is a singleton in its sample. In DNA form, the CDR3 reads TGCGCCAGCAGCCCAAATTCAGGGACTAGCGGGAGGGTAAGGTACAATGAGCAGTTCTTC. Translation gives CASSPNSGTSGRVRYNEQFF. This chain uses TRBV4-3 with TRBJ2-1; 16 bases line up with TRBD2. Germline V gives CDR1 LGHNA, CDR2 YSLEER. Trimming at V came to 4 bases and at J to 4 bases, leaving 13 bases not matched to a gene. This CDR3 contains 20 residues.

The gene calls are TRBV4-1 and TRBJ1-6; 7 nucleotides align to TRBD1. CDR3 size: 14 residues. Looked up from germline, CDR1 is MGHRA and CDR2 is YSYEKL. V lost 2 bases to trimming and J lost 9 bases; unmatched junction nucleotides: 4. The CDR3 coding sequence is TGCGCCAGCAGCCAACAGGGGGGGGGTTCACCCCTCCACTTT. This encodes CASSQQGGGSPLHF.

The chain combines TRBV19 with TRBJ1-2; D is unresolved. The germline CDR1 and CDR2 sequences are LNHDA and SQIVND (reference sequence). The length of the CDR3 is 12 residues. V was pared by 6 bases and J by 3 bases, with 8 bases between. CDR3 DNA sequence: TGTGCCAGTAGCCGACTCCACTATGGCTACACCTTC. It specifies CASSRLHYGYTF.

The genes are TRBV6-6 and TRBJ2-7; TRBD2 matches at 7 bases. Germline trimming cut 2 bases from V and 4 bases from J; bases unmatched to any gene: 2. Looked up from germline, CDR1 is MNHNY and CDR2 is SVGAGI (reference sequence). The CDR3 spans 13 residues. CDR3 residues: CASSYPGGYEQYF. The CDR3 bases are TGTGCCAGCAGTTACCCCGGGGGGTACGAGCAGTACTTC.

The V call is TRBV7-2, the J call TRBJ2-5, with 7 bases aligning to TRBD2. The DNA end favors TRBJ2-7, so the J call may be wrong. Germline V CDR1 and CDR2: SGHTA, FQGNSA. The CDR3 loop spans 13 amino acids. CDR3 sequence: CASSHGTTYEQYF. The CDR3 DNA sequence: TGTGCCAGCAGCCACGGGACTACCTACGAGCAGTACTTC.

The CDR3 DNA reads as TGTGCCAGCAGCTGGGGACTAGCGGAAGAGACCCAGTACTTC. The encoded protein is CASSWGLAEETQYF. The chain joins TRBV5-4 to TRBJ2-5; the match to TRBD2 covers 11 bases. This CDR3 comprises 14 residues. Looked up from germline, CDR1 is SGHNT and CDR2 is YYREEE (reference sequence). V lost 3 bases to trimming and J lost 3 bases; unmatched junction nucleotides: 1.

V gene TRBV15 combines with J gene TRBJ1-5, with 9 bases matching TRBD1. With 4 bases clipped from V and 6 bases from J, the junction kept 1 base outside the gene matches. Germline CDR1 LNHNV, CDR2 YYDKDF (reference sequence). This CDR3 has 13 residues. CDR3 region: CATSNRGPQPQHF. For the CDR3, the DNA is TGTGCCACCAGCAACAGGGGGCCTCAGCCCCAGCATTTT.

J is TRBJ2-7 and V is TRBV5-1; 14 bases map to TRBD2. V shed 4 bases, J shed 6 bases, and the junction held 12 bases outside the gene matches. Germline V CDR1 and CDR2: SGHRS, YFSETQ. This CDR3 has 17 amino acids. The CDR3, as DNA: TGCGCCAGCAGCGGGGGACTAGCGGGAGTATTCCCCACCGAGCAGTACTTC. Translating it yields CASSGGLAGVFPTEQYF.

This clone was detected a few times. CDR3 DNA: TGTGCCTGGAGTGTACAAGTGGCTGGAAACACCATATATTTT. Its protein is CAWSVQVAGNTIYF. J is TRBJ1-3 and V is TRBV30; D is unclear. V was clipped by 0 bases and J by 2 bases, with 8 bases between them. Germline lookup yields CDR1 GTSNPN and CDR2 SVGIG (reference sequence). The CDR3 spans 14 residues.

This rearrangement joins TRBV5-6 to TRBJ2-5; D is possibly TRBD1 (5 bases). Germline V gene sequence: CDR1 SGHDT, CDR2 YYEEEE. The CDR3 spans 14 residues. V was pared by 4 bases and J by 1 base, with 11 bases between. The CDR3 reads CASSLGHFQETQYF. As DNA, the CDR3 is TGTGCCAGCAGCCTAGGACATTTCCAAGAGACCCAGTACTTC. Filled out from reference TRBV5-6 and TRBJ2-5, the complete variable domain reads DAGVTQSPTHLIKTRGQQVTLRCSPKSGHDTVSWYQQALGQGPQFIFQYYEEEERQRGNFPDRFSGHQFPNYSSELNVNALLLGDSALYLCASSLGHFQETQYFGPGTRLLVL.